The entry that follows covers one T cell receptor (beta chain) sequence. The data were taken from a study of cytomegalovirus exposure and HLA in healthy donors. Germline V gives CDR1 SGHTA, CDR2 FQGTGA. The CDR3 extends over 13 amino acids. V lost 5 bases and J lost 5; bases outside the gene matches: 6. The PCR used 60 Vbeta and 13 Jbeta primers. Data came from immunoSEQ multiplex PCR; TCRdb stores just in-frame clones and leaves some out. Counted here are over 150,000 clones, just over 75% occurring once; the ten biggest clones make up about 4%. Among the donors, all were healthy bone marrow donors. This clonotype was sampled from a woman in her sixties or seventies in good health and CMV-seropositive. The rearrangement joins TRBV7-3 to TRBJ2-7; 7 positions match TRBD1. Input material: PBMCs. The CDR3 loop is CASSATTGDEQYF. CDR3 DNA: TGTGCCAGCAGCGCCACCACAGGGGACGAGCAGTACTTC.